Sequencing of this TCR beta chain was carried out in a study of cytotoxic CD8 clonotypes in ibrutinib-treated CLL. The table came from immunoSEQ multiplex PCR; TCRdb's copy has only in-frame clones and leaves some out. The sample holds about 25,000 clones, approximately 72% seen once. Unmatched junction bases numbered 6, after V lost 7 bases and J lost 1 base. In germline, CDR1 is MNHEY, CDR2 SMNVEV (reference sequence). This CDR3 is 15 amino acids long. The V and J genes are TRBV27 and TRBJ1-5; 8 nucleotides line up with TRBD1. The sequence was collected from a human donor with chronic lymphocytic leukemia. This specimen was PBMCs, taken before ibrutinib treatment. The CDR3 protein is CASTATGVSNQPQHF. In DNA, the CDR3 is TGTGCCAGCACCGCGACAGGGGTCAGCAATCAGCCCCAGCATTTT.